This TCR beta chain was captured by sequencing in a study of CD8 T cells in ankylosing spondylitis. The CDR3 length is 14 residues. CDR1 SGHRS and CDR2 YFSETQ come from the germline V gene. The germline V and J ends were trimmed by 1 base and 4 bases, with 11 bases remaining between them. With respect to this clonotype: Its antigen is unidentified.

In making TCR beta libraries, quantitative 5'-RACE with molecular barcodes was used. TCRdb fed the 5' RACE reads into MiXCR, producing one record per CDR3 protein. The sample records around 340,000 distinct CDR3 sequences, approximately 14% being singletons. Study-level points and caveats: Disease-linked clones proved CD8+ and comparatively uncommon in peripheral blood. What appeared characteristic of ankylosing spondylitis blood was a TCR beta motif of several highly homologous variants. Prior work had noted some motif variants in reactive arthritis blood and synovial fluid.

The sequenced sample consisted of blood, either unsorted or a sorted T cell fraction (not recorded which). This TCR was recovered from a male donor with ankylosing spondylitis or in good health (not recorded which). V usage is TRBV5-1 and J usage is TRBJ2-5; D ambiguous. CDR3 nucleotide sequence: TGCGCCAGCAGCTTGATCCCTCCCCCAGAGACCCAGTACTTC. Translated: CASSLIPPPETQYF.